The present T cell receptor beta chain was sequenced within a study of T cell responses to AZD1222 COVID-19 vaccine. Study-level information: Investigators merged groups given second doses at roughly 4 or roughly 12 weeks. General observations from the study: Clonal diversity may have been underestimated, and the donors were mostly white British, with more females than males. Spike-specific TCR breadth and depth were elevated following two AZD1222 doses.

Libraries were prepared by immunoSEQ multiplex PCR; TCRdb keeps only in-frame clonotypes and omits some of them. The data contain 140,000 or so clones, about 91% of them seen just once; the ten biggest clones take up nearly 3.5%. As concerns this clone: No antigen is known for it.

The specimen comprised peripheral blood, sampled on day 0 of AZD1222 vaccination. This receptor was taken from an adult in good health.

CDR3 bases: TGCAGCGTTTCCCGGGACTCATCTTACGAGCAGTACTTC. It codes for CSVSRDSSYEQYF. The chain carries TRBV29-1 and TRBJ2-7; possibly TRBD2 for D (6 bases). V lost 5 bases to trimming and J lost 4 bases, with 15 bases between them. CDR3 length equals 13 residues. CDR1 and CDR2 (germline): SQVTM, ANQGSEA.